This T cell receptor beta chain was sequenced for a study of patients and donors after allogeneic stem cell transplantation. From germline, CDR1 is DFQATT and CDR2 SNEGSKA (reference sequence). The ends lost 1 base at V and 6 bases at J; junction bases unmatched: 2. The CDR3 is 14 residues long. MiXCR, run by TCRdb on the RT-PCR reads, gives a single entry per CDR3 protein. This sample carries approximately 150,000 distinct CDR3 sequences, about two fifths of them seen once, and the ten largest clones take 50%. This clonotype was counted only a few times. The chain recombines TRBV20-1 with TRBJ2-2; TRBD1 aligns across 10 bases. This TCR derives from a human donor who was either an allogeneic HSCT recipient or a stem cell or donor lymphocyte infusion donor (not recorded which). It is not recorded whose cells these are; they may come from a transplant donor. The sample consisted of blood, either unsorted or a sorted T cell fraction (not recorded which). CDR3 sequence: CSARAGTGAGELFF. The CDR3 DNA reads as TGCAGTGCTAGAGCCGGGACAGGGGCCGGGGAGCTGTTTTTT.